This TCR beta chain was identified during a study of T cell responses to AZD1222 COVID-19 vaccine. Points on this clone: Its specificity is unknown.

Study conclusions and caveats: The donors showed a predominance of white British ancestry and of females, with possible underestimation of clonal diversity.

V shed 0 bases and J 4 bases; nucleotides not matched to a gene: 7. This CDR3 region has 17 residues. Germline CDR1 SGHAT, CDR2 FQDESV (reference sequence). Sequencing used immunoSEQ multiplex PCR; TCRdb keeps in-frame clones, though not all of them. The sample lists tens of thousands of clones, 90% occurring once. This receptor was obtained from an adult in good health. The rearrangement links TRBV11-1 to TRBJ2-3; 10 nucleotides agree with TRBD2. The sequenced sample was peripheral blood, obtained on day 0 of AZD1222 vaccination. The CDR3, as DNA: TGTGCCAGCAGCTTAGCTAGCGGGGGGAATTCGCCAGATACGCAGTATTTT. Amino acids: CASSLASGGNSPDTQYF. Full variable domain (rest looked up from reference TRBV11-1 and TRBJ2-3): EAEVAQSPRYKITEKSQAVAFWCDPISGHATLYWYRQILGQGPELLVQFQDESVVDDSQLPKDRFSAERLKGVDSTLKIQPAELGDSAMYLCASSLASGGNSPDTQYFGPGTRLTVL.